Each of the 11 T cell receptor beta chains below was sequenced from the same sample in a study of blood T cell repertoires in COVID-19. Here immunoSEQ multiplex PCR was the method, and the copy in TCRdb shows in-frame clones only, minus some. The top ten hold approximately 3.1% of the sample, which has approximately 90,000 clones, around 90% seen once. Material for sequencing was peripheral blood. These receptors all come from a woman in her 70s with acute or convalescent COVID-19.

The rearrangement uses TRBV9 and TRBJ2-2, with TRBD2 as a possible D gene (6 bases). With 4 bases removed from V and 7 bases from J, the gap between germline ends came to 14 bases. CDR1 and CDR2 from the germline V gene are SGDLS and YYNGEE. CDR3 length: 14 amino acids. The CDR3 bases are TGTGCCAGCAGCCCACGCGGGGACCTCGGGGAGCTGTTTTTT. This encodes CASSPRGDLGELFF. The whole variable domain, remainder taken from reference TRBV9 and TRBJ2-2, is DSGVTQTPKHLITATGQRVTLRCSPRSGDLSVYWYQQSLDQGLQFLIQYYNGEERAKGNILERFSAQQFPDLHSELNLSSLELGDSALYFCASSPRGDLGELFFGEGSRLTVL.

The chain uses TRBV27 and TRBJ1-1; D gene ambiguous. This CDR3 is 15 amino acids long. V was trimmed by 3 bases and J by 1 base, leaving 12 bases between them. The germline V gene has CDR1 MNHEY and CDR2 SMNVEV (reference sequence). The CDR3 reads CASSLYYIGNTEAFF. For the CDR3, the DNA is TGTGCCAGCAGTTTGTACTACATTGGGAACACTGAAGCTTTCTTT.

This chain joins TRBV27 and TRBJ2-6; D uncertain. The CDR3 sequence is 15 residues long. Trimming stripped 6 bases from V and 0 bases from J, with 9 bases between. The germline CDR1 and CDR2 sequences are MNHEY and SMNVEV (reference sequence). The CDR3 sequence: CASSLGASGANVLTF. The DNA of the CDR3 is TGTGCCAGCAGCCTCGGAGCCTCTGGGGCCAACGTCCTGACTTTC.

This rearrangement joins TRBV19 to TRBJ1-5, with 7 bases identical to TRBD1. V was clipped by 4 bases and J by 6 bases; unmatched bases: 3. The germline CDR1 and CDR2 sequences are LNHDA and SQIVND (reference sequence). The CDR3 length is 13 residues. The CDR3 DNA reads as TGTGCCAGTAGTAGTACAGGGGTTCAGCCCCAGCATTTT. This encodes CASSSTGVQPQHF.

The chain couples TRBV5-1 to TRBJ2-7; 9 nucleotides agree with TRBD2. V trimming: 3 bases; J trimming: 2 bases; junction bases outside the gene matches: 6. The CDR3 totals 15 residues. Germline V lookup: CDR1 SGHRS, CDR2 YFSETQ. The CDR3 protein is CASSSQAGGPYEQYF. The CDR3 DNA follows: TGCGCCAGCAGCTCCCAAGCGGGAGGACCCTACGAGCAGTACTTC.

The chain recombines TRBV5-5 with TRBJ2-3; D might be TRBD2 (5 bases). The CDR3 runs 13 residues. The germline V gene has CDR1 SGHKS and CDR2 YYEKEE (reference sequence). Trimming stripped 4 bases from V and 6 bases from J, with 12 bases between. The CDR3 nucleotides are TGTGCCAGCAGCACCCGCCCGGGGGATACGCAGTATTTT. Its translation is CASSTRPGDTQYF.

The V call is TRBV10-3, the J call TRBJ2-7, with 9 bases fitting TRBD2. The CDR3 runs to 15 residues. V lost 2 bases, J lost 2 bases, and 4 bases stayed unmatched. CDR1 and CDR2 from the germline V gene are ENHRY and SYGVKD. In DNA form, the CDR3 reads TGTGCCATCAGTGAGCCATCTAGCGGGACCTACGAGCAGTACTTC. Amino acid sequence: CAISEPSSGTYEQYF.

The CDR3 sequence is CASSYRQGANNSPLHF. As DNA, the CDR3 is TGTGCCAGCAGTTACCGACAGGGTGCCAATAATTCACCCCTCCACTTT. The genes are TRBV6-2 or TRBV6-3 and TRBJ1-6, with 7 bases identical to TRBD1. J was trimmed by 5 bases and V by 2 bases; bases with no gene match: 6. The CDR3 is made up of 16 amino acids. Germline V gene data show CDR1 as MNHEY and CDR2 as SVGEGT.

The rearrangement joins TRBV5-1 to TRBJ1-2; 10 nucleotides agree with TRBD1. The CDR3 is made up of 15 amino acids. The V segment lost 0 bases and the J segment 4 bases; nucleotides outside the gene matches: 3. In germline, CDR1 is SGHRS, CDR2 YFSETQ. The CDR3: CASSLAGQGSYGYTF. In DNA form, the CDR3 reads TGCGCCAGCAGCTTGGCGGGACAGGGGAGCTATGGCTACACCTTC.

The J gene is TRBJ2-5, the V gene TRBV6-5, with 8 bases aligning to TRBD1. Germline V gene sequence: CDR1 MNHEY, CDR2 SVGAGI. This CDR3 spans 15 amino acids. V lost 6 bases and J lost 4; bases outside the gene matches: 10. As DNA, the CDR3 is TGTGCCAGCAGACGAGGACAGGGTCCGGGAGAGACCCAGTACTTC. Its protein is CASRRGQGPGETQYF.

The DNA for the CDR3 is TGTGCCAGTTCTCTGAGGAGTCTCGACGAGCAGTACTTC. Translated: CASSLRSLDEQYF. V usage is TRBV19 and J usage is TRBJ2-7; D unclear. The CDR3 is made up of 13 amino acids. The V gene lost 8 bases and the J gene lost 5 bases, with 16 bases spanning the gap. The germline gives CDR1 LNHDA, CDR2 SQIVND (reference sequence).